This TCR beta chain emerged from a study of shared clonotypes between healthy human individuals. On this clone itself: Its antigen remains unknown.

The DNA input per sorted-subset replicate PCR was about 190 ng, corresponding to some 27,000 T cell genomes. How the authors handled the data: Filtering differed, since immunoSEQ gave only junction sequences and no quality scores. The table came from immunoSEQ multiplex PCR; TCRdb's copy has only in-frame clones and leaves some out. The V and J calls and clone size come from that table; D and trimming were worked out from the DNA. The sample has about 1.5 million clones; about 98% are singletons. Notes on the study in general: Generation of non-shared clonotypes was less probable than generation of clonotypes shared by all four donors. What limited the represented genetic and exposure-history diversity was the small number of donors.

Germline V CDR1 and CDR2: SGDLS, YYNGEE. Trimming took off 3 bases at V and 5 bases at J, with 22 bases between the two ends. This CDR3 is built from 17 residues. This chain connects TRBV9 to TRBJ2-3, with D tentatively TRBD1 or TRBD2 (5 bases each). Material for sequencing was naive CD4+ T cells sorted from blood. Subset denoted: CD45RA+ positively selected. The receptor was derived from a man aged 25-45 years in good health. The CDR3 DNA is TGTGCCAGCAGCGACTCACCGGGACCACTCGTCCGAGATACGCAGTATTTT. Protein: CASSDSPGPLVRDTQYF.